The clone carrying this T cell receptor (beta chain) was picked up many times. This entry belongs to a study of neurological immune-mediated disorders. CDR1 is SQVTM, CDR2 ANQGSEA, per germline. V was pared by 4 bases and J by 3 bases, with 14 bases between. The CDR3 is 14 amino acids. Time point defined: technical triplicate 2. A single record per CDR3 protein comes from TCRdb applying MiXCR to the 5' RACE reads. The sample holds around 56,000 distinct CDR3 sequences, 20% to 30% seen once. The receptor was derived from a man aged 60 to 69 with HTLV-1-associated myelopathy (HAM/TSP). J is TRBJ2-3 and V is TRBV29-1; D may be TRBD2 (6 bases). Sequencing input: PBMCs. CDR3 sequence: CSVGAGRSTDTQYF. In DNA form, the CDR3 reads TGCAGCGTTGGGGCGGGACGGTCAACAGATACGCAGTATTTT.